Shown below are 13 T cell receptor beta chains from a single sample sequenced in a study of beta chain features in type 1 diabetes (dated by TCRdb to 2017 to 2018). Libraries were constructed by the immunoSEQ multiplex PCR assay. The entire isolated RNA was reverse transcribed using the High Capacity cDNA Reverse Transcription Kit, and thus expressed TCRB transcripts were sequenced. The clones in this table, taken by TCRdb from immuneACCESS, are in-frame only. Not every clone is retained; where verified, under half of the shortfall comes from an unresolved V gene, and the cause of the rest is unknown. For this sample the table gives hundreds of thousands of clones, of which 9.6% were detected only once. The ten biggest clones cover 0.03% to 0.035% of the sample. The sequenced material came from naive CD4+ T cells from blood. The cell subset or site tag for this specimen amounts to: true naive CD4+ T cells. These receptors were collected from a woman between 18 and 29 years old in good health.

This clone was recorded a few times. The CDR3 loop is CASSPIGGSAYTDTQYF. The CDR3 nucleotides are TGTGCCAGCAGCCCTATCGGGGGTAGCGCCTACACAGATACGCAGTATTTT. The chain uses TRBV11-2 and TRBJ2-3; perhaps TRBD2 as D (6 bases). Trimming left V 5 bases short and J 2 bases short, with 20 bases between. This CDR3 is built from 17 residues. Germline lookup yields CDR1 SGHAT and CDR2 FQNNGV.

The chain has TRBV30 and TRBJ1-5; D is uncertain. V gave up 3 bases and J gave up 0 bases, with 9 bases separating them. In germline, CDR1 is GTSNPN, CDR2 SVGIG (reference sequence). This CDR3 region has 14 residues. The CDR3 sequence: CAWRLTGSNQPQHF. The CDR3 nucleotides read TGTGCCTGGAGACTGACTGGTAGCAATCAGCCCCAGCATTTT.

This clone was observed a few times. The chain is built from TRBV2 and TRBJ1-1; D gene ambiguous. The CDR3 is 12 residues long. Germline V gene sequence: CDR1 SNHLY, CDR2 FYNNEI. V was pared by 6 bases and J by 3 bases, with 8 bases between. The CDR3 region is CASRYADTEAFF. The CDR3 bases are TGTGCCAGCAGGTACGCAGACACTGAAGCTTTCTTT. Based on the CDR3 plus reference TRBV2 and TRBJ1-1, the full variable domain is EPEVTQTPSHQVTQMGQEVILRCVPISNHLYFYWYRQILGQKVEFLVSFYNNEISEKSEIFDDQFSVERPDGSNFTLKIRSTKLEDSAMYFCASRYADTEAFFGQGTRLTVV.

J is TRBJ1-2 and V is TRBV18; 10 positions match TRBD1. This CDR3 contains 15 residues. With V trimmed by 2 bases and J by 3 bases, 3 bases remained unmatched. CDR1 KGHSH and CDR2 LQKENI come from the germline V gene. This CDR3 reads CASSPGTGVHYGYTF. The DNA of the CDR3 is TGTGCCAGCTCACCAGGGACAGGGGTTCACTATGGCTACACCTTC.

This chain uses TRBV5-1 with TRBJ1-6; D might be TRBD1 (5 bases). V lost 0 bases and J lost 10, with 11 bases in between. The CDR3 spans 14 residues. The germline V gene has CDR1 SGHRS and CDR2 YFSETQ. CDR3 sequence (DNA): TGCGCCAGCAGCTTGGGGGACTTCCTATCACCCCTCCACTTT. Residues: CASSLGDFLSPLHF.

The chain carries TRBV15 and TRBJ2-2, with TRBD1 identical over 8 bases. The V segment lost 2 bases and the J segment 4 bases; nucleotides outside the gene matches: 9. Per the germline V gene, CDR1 is LNHNV and CDR2 is YYDKDF (reference sequence). The CDR3 contains 17 residues. Here the CDR3 DNA reads TGTGCCACCAGCAGATCGACAGGGGATCCTGGCACCGGGGAGCTGTTTTTT. It encodes CATSRSTGDPGTGELFF.

This clone was observed a few times. The gene calls are TRBV4-2 and TRBJ2-3, with D possibly matching TRBD2 (6 bases). This CDR3 has 18 residues. Trimming shortened V by 0 bases and J by 1 base, and 17 bases separated the two germline ends. Germline CDR1 LGHNA, CDR2 YNFKEQ. CDR3 sequence reads: CASSQDWLSGGGTDTQYF. In DNA, the CDR3 is TGTGCCAGCAGCCAAGATTGGCTTAGCGGCGGAGGCACAGATACGCAGTATTTT.

This clone was detected only a few times. The J gene is TRBJ1-1, the V gene TRBV9; D might be TRBD1 (6 bases). V was cut by 4 bases and J by 0 bases, with 10 bases left in between. This CDR3 has 14 residues. Germline CDR1 reads SGDLS; CDR2 reads YYNGEE. CDR3 in amino acids: CASSPQGMNTEAFF. CDR3 coding DNA: TGTGCCAGCAGCCCTCAGGGGATGAACACTGAAGCTTTCTTT. The whole variable domain, filled in from reference TRBV9 and TRBJ1-1, reads DSGVTQTPKHLITATGQRVTLRCSPRSGDLSVYWYQQSLDQGLQFLIQYYNGEERAKGNILERFSAQQFPDLHSELNLSSLELGDSALYFCASSPQGMNTEAFFGQGTRLTVV.

The chain employs TRBV11-2 and TRBJ2-1; TRBD2 matches at 7 bases. The germline V gene encodes CDR1 SGHAT and CDR2 FQNNGV. With 4 bases clipped from V and 6 bases from J, the junction kept 18 bases outside the gene matches. CDR3 length: 18 residues. This CDR3 is CASSWRPAGATPGNEQFF. CDR3 nucleotides: TGTGCCAGCAGCTGGCGGCCCGCGGGAGCCACACCCGGCAATGAGCAGTTCTTC.

The V gene is TRBV10-2, the J gene TRBJ1-1, with D possibly TRBD1 on 5 matching bases. Deletions cut 8 bases from V and 3 bases from J, with 13 bases between. CDR1 is WSHSY and CDR2 is SAAADI in the germline V gene. CDR3 length equals 13 residues. CDR3 nucleotides: TGCGCCAGCGGCCCAGCCAGGGACACTGAAGCTTTCTTT. Translating gives CASGPARDTEAFF.

The CDR3 DNA reads TGTGCCAGCAGCTTCCGCGGGGCGGGCGGAAACACCATATATTTT. It translates to CASSFRGAGGNTIYF. The chain is built from TRBV5-6 and TRBJ1-3; weak D call: TRBD1 (5 bases). V lost 2 bases and J 4 bases, leaving 13 bases between the germline ends. This CDR3 spans 15 amino acids. From germline, CDR1 is SGHDT and CDR2 YYEEEE.

This clone showed up just a few times. The genes are TRBV20-1 and TRBJ1-2, with 9 bases lining up with TRBD1. The CDR3 has 11 residues. Per the germline V gene, CDR1 is DFQATT and CDR2 is SNEGSKA (reference sequence). CDR3 nucleotide sequence: TGCTTCCTACAGGGGGCCTATGGCTACACCTTC. It codes for CFLQGAYGYTF.

The chain has TRBV9 and TRBJ2-7; 9 nucleotides align to TRBD1. V dropped 3 bases and J dropped 3; count of bases not matched to a gene: 1. Germline CDR1 and CDR2: SGDLS and YYNGEE. The CDR3 sequence is 13 residues long. CDR3 amino acids: CASSGQGDYEQYF. Here the CDR3 DNA reads TGTGCCAGCAGCGGACAGGGGGACTACGAGCAGTACTTC. Complete variable domain (other parts from reference TRBV9 and TRBJ2-7): DSGVTQTPKHLITATGQRVTLRCSPRSGDLSVYWYQQSLDQGLQFLIQYYNGEERAKGNILERFSAQQFPDLHSELNLSSLELGDSALYFCASSGQGDYEQYFGPGTRLTVT.